The present T cell receptor beta chain was sequenced within a study of cytomegalovirus exposure and HLA in healthy donors. Whole-study results and caveats: Prior analysis indicated that the majority of TCR beta V segments exhibited productivity approximately 87% or approximately 30% of the time. Reports showed the classifier diagnosing cytomegalovirus status with high specificity and sensitivity. Indistinguishability led to the exclusion of some V segments, TRBV6-2 and TRBV6-3 included.

Details on this clone: The antigen remains unidentified.

Germline loops: CDR1 LGHNT, CDR2 FRNRAP. This CDR3 has 14 residues. Trimming pared 1 base from V and 8 bases from J, leaving 14 bases between. The PCR contained 60 Vbeta and 13 Jbeta primers. Assay used: immunoSEQ multiplex PCR; TCRdb lists only in-frame clones, some missing. The sample includes roughly 99,000 clones, around 76% of them seen just once. The clonotype was recovered from a man younger than 40 in good health and CMV-seropositive. The V gene is TRBV12-5, the J gene TRBJ1-2; possible D gene TRBD1, 6 bases. Source material: PBMCs. The CDR3 DNA sequence: TGTGCTAGTGGTTTGGCTGGGGGGGCGGGGGGCTACACCTTC. This translates into CASGLAGGAGGYTF.